This T cell receptor beta chain was identified in a study of blood T cell repertoires in COVID-19. The overall study: Samples taken during acute and convalescent COVID-19 were collected in the United States, Italy and Spain. PBMCs, B-cell-depleted T cells, or T cells were the source of the cDNA or gDNA that made up the material.

Seattle's cohort entered during active infection and was followed longitudinally. Germline V gene lookup returns CDR1 SGHNT and CDR2 YYREEE (reference sequence). V gave up 4 bases and J gave up 5 bases, with 9 bases separating them. The CDR3 spans 13 residues. Per the study methods: Scientists estimated how many nucleated cells there were by amplifying reference gene primers. Sequenced by immunoSEQ multiplex PCR; TCRdb stores in-frame clones only, minus some. Clone size and the V and J calls come from that table; the DNA yielded D and trimming. The sample holds 200,000 to 300,000 clones, around 87% seen once.

The chain carries TRBV5-4 and TRBJ2-2; D not resolved. This TCR was recovered from a woman in her fifties or sixties with COVID-19, enrolled during active disease. Sequencing was done on a sample of peripheral blood. In DNA form, the CDR3 reads TGTGCCAGCAGCCCGACTGGTACCGGGGAGCTGTTTTTT. Translation: CASSPTGTGELFF.